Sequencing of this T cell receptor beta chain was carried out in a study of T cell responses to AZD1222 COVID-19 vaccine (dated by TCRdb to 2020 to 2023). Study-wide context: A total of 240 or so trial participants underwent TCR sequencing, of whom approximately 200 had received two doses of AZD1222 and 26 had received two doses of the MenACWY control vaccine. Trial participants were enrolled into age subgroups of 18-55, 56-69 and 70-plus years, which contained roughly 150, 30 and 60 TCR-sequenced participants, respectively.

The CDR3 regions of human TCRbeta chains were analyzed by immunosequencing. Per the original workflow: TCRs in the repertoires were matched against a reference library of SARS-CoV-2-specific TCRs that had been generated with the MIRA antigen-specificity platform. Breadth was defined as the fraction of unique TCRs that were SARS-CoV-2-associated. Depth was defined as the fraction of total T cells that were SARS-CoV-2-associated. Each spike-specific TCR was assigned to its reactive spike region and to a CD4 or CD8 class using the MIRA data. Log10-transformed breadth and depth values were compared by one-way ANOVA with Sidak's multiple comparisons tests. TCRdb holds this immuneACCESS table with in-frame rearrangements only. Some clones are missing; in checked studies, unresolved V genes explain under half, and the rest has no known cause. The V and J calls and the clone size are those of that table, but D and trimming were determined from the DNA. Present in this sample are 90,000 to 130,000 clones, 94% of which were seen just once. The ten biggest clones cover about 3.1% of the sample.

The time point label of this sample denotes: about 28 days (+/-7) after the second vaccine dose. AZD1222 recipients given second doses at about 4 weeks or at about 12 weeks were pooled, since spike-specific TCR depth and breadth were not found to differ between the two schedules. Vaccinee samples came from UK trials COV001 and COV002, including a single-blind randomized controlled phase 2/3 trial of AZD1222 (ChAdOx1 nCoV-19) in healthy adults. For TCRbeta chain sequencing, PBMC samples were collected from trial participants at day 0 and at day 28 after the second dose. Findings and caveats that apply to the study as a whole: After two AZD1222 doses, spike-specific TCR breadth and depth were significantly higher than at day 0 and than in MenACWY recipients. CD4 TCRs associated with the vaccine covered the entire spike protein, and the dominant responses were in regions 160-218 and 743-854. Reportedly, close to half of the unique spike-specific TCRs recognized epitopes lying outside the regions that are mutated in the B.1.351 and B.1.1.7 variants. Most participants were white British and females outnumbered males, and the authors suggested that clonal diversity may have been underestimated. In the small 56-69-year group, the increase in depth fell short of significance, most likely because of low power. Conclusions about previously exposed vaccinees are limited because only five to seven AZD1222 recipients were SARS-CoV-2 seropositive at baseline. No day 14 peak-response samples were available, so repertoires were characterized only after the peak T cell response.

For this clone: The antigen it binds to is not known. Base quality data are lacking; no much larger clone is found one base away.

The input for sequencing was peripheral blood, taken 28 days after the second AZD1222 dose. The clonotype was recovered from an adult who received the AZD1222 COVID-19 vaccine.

CDR3 sequence: CASSRSPGLAGSEQFF. The nucleotides read TGTGCCAGCAGCCGGTCGCCGGGACTAGCGGGGAGTGAGCAGTTCTTC. In this chain, TRBV7-2 is recombined with TRBJ2-1; 13 of the junction bases match TRBD2. The germline V and J ends show losses of 5 bases and 9 bases respectively, and no gene match explains 10 bases of the junction. The CDR3 numbers 16 residues from cysteine through phenylalanine. Only the CDR3 DNA stays, 48 bases, in frame from base 1. CDR1 and CDR2, looked up from the germline V gene, are SGHTA and FQGNSA. The entire variable domain, with the stretches around the CDR3 drawn from the reference TRBV7-2 and TRBJ2-1 proteins, is GAGVSQSPSNKVTEKGKDVELRCDPISGHTALYWYRQSLGQGLEFLIYFQGNSAPDKSGLPSDRFSAERTGGSVSTLTIQRTQQEDSAVYLCASSRSPGLAGSEQFFGPGTRLTVL.